This TCR beta chain was identified in a study of blood T cell repertoires in COVID-19. Background on the study: The United States, Italy and Spain provided the acute and convalescent COVID-19 samples. Sources were T cells, B-cell-depleted T cells, or PBMCs; the material itself was cDNA or gDNA.

The CDR3 spans 18 residues. The V gene end was trimmed by 8 bases and the J gene end by 4 bases; junction bases not matched to a gene: 18. The germline V gene has CDR1 SQVTM and CDR2 ANQGSEA. Original processing methods: How many nucleated cells were present was estimated from reference gene primer amplification. TCRdb's table, derived via immunoSEQ multiplex PCR, lists solely in-frame clones and lacks some. The V and J calls and the clone size are those of that table, but D and trimming were determined from the DNA. Found here are about 94,000 clones, 60% to 85% of them singletons; the top ten hold about half.

The sample was peripheral blood. The chain carries TRBV29-1 and TRBJ2-5; 14 nucleotides align to TRBD2. The sequence was obtained from a human donor in a cohort sampled during active COVID-19. CDR3 in amino acids: CSHGGGTSGREGRETQYF. CDR3 nucleotides: TGCAGCCATGGAGGTGGGACTAGCGGGAGAGAGGGCAGAGAGACCCAGTACTTC.